This TCR beta chain was observed in a study of cytomegalovirus exposure and HLA in healthy donors. Looking at the study overall: Early released data comprised around 80 million unique TCRs from HLA-typed donors.

PCR involved 60 Vbeta and 13 Jbeta primers. Per the original methods: Later, an analysis found 80 million or so unique TCR beta chains, and around 10 million of these were shared. Some clones are missing from TCRdb's copy, which holds only in-frame ones; the method was immunoSEQ multiplex PCR. V, J and clone size are those of that table, while D and trimming were read from the DNA. The repertoire holds roughly 130,000 clones, with approximately 85% as singletons. In nominal health when sampled, donors likely had unrecorded immune exposures nonetheless. Germline CDR1 LNHDA, CDR2 SQIVND (reference sequence). CDR3 length equals 15 residues. V dropped 3 bases and J dropped 0 bases, with 9 bases sitting between them.

The sample was PBMCs. The rearrangement links TRBV19 to TRBJ2-1; D possibly corresponds to TRBD2 (6 bases). The sequence was obtained from a boy aged 5-17 years in good health and CMV-seronegative. The CDR3 nucleotides are TGTGCCAGTAGTATCGGGAGAAGCTCCTACAATGAGCAGTTCTTC. Encoded protein: CASSIGRSSYNEQFF.